The text below deals with one TCR beta chain. The specificity of this receptor is unknown. Base qualities are not recorded, but no much larger clone differs from it by a single base. The collaborating institutions used their own protocols to collect whole blood in K2EDTA tubes. For TCRbeta analysis, collaborators shipped samples in one of three forms: frozen whole blood, isolated PBMCs, or DNA extracted from either of those sample types. The data originate from a study of blood T cell repertoires in COVID-19 (dated by TCRdb to 2018 to 2021). Describing the broader study: The collaborator samples originated in the United States, Italy and Spain and spanned the acute and convalescent phases of COVID-19. The material from the prospective study consisted of cDNA or gDNA derived from T cells, B-cell-depleted T cells, or PBMCs. The dataset comprised deeply sampled blood TCRbeta repertoires from subjects exposed to, actively infected with, or recovered from COVID-19. The repertoires were made available in a free public database intended to serve as a resource for research on the immune response to SARS-CoV-2. The samples were drawn from the first 160 participants of the ongoing ImmuneRACE study and from 1,254 subjects provided by 6 global collaborators. Nearly every sample came with metadata listing a de-identified subject ID, COVID-19 status, age in years and sex. Where HLA class I and class II types were available, the types were taken from metadata supplied by the sample provider, not from assay-based typing. Overall study results and their limits: How much clinical and demographic metadata was included differed by source and by participant, and the metadata was provided uncurated.

The immunoSEQ Assay, a bias-controlled multiplex PCR, was used to amplify TCRbeta CDR3 regions from genomic DNA. Per the authors' processing: The number of nucleated cells in each sample was estimated from the amplification of reference gene primers within the assay. To quantify the absolute abundance of each unique TCRbeta CDR3 rearrangement, sequence reads were collapsed and filtered. For each sample, productive Simpson clonality was calculated by taking the square root of Simpson's diversity index across productive rearrangements. As stored in TCRdb, this immuneACCESS dataset retains in-frame rearrangements with V and J assigned. A fraction of the clones does not appear; measured against another copy, unresolved V genes explain less than half of the discrepancy, and the remainder lacks a known reason. The V and J calls and the clone size are those of that table, but D and trimming were determined from the DNA. A total of roughly 250,000 clones appear in this sample, just under 85% of them only once. Clones ranked in the top ten supply 1.9% of the sample.

V sheds 4 bases and J sheds 7 bases, leaving 20 bases between their ends. The CDR1 and CDR2 encoded by the germline V gene are MDHEN and SYDVKM. The CDR3 has 15 amino acids, counting the end cysteine and phenylalanine. The CDR3 DNA has 45 bases and is translated from base 1. This clonotype was obtained from a woman older than 75 with acute or convalescent COVID-19. Sequencing was carried out using peripheral blood. The rearrangement combines TRBV28 with TRBJ2-7; no D gene can be assigned with confidence. The CDR3 region has the sequence CASSSSPTFLREQYF. The DNA is as follows: TGTGCCAGCAGTTCCTCCCCCACGTTCCTACGGGAGCAGTACTTC.